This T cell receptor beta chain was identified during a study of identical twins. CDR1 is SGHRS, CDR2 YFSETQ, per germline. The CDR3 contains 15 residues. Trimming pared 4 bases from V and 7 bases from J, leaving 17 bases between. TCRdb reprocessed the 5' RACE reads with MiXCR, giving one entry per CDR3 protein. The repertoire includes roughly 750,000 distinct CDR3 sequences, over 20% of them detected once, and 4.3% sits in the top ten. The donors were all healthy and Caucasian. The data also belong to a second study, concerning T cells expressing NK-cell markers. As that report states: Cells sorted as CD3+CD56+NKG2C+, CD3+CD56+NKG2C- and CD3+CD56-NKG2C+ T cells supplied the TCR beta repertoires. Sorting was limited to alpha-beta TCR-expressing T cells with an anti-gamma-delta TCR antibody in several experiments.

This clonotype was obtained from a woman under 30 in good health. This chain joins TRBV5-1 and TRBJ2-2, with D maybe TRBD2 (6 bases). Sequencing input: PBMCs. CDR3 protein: CASSHSGSANGELFF. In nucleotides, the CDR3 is TGCGCCAGCAGCCATAGCGGCTCCGCAAACGGGGAGCTGTTTTTT.